This TCR beta chain was recorded in a study of shared clonotypes between healthy human individuals. When replicate PCRs were run on sorted subsets, they used 200 ng DNA, some 29,000 T cell genomes. Using immunoSEQ multiplex PCR, the repertoire was profiled, and TCRdb retains in-frame clones only, with some absent. The sample has 2 million to 2.5 million clones, 90% to 95% seen once; the top ten hold approximately 0.13%. V lost 1 base to trimming and J lost 6 bases, with 12 bases between them. The CDR3 contains 15 residues. Looked up from germline, CDR1 is SGHVS and CDR2 is FNYEAQ. Those who donated were healthy HIV-negative adults, with no recent acute infections or vaccinations reported. Among the donors, all were Caucasian adults who lived in Nashville, Tennessee. In the CD4+ fraction, cells were divided into CD45RA+ naive and CD45RA-negative memory subsets.

The material sequenced was naive CD4+ T cells sorted from blood. Subset denoted: CD45RA+ positively selected. This receptor was obtained from a man aged 18 to 29 in good health. This rearrangement joins TRBV7-6 to TRBJ2-2, with D unresolved. The CDR3, as DNA: TGTGCCAGCAGCTTAGAGGGTCTGAGAGCCGGGGAGCTGTTTTTT. It codes for CASSLEGLRAGELFF.